This is a list of T cell receptor beta chains from one sample in a study of T cells in Graves' hyperthyroidism and ophthalmopathy. TCRdb reprocessed the multiplex PCR reads with MiXCR, giving one entry per CDR3 protein. Altogether about 260,000 distinct CDR3 sequences are present, about a sixth being singletons, with the ten largest covering around 26%. Sequencing was done on a sample of blood. The origin of the receptors is a woman aged 18-30 years with Graves' ophthalmopathy. Both conserved end residues are part of each CDR3. The D gene is left open where the match is weak. The size of a clone is reported for some rows only, either as once, few or many, or as a class for expanded clones.

J gene,V gene,clone size,D gene,CDR3 protein,CDR3 DNA
TRBJ2-2,TRBV3-1,many,.,CASRRAGNTGELFF,TGTGCCAGCAGAAGGGCGGGGAACACCGGGGAGCTGTTTTTT
TRBJ2-1,TRBV20-1,many,.,CSARGDTSYNEQFF,TGCAGTGCTAGAGGGGACACGTCCTACAATGAGCAGTTCTTC
TRBJ2-2,TRBV2,many,.,CASILGHTGELFF,TGTGCCAGCATCCTCGGACACACCGGGGAGCTGTTTTTT
TRBJ2-5,TRBV2,many,.,CASSELSRDQETQYF,TGTGCCAGCAGTGAATTGTCAAGGGACCAAGAGACCCAGTACTTC
TRBJ2-3,TRBV5-8,.,TRBD2,CASSRRLAGTDTQYF,TGTGCCAGCAGCCGACGACTAGCGGGCACAGATACGCAGTATTTT
TRBJ1-4,TRBV27,many,.,CASRQTGFSTNEKLFF,TGTGCCAGCAGGCAGACAGGCTTCTCAACTAATGAAAAACTGTTTTTT
TRBJ2-5,TRBV7-9,.,.,CASSSDPPRWETQYF,TGTGCCAGCAGCTCCGACCCCCCACGGTGGGAGACCCAGTACTTC
TRBJ2-1,TRBV24-1,few,TRBD2,CATSDLPSTSGRGYNEQFF,TGTGCCACCAGTGATTTGCCCTCGACTAGCGGGAGAGGTTACAATGAGCAGTTCTTC
TRBJ2-1,TRBV14,many,.,CASSQEGGHLNEQFF,TGTGCCAGCAGCCAAGAGGGCGGCCACCTCAATGAGCAGTTCTTC
TRBJ2-2,TRBV28,many,.,CASSSTNTGELFF,TGTGCCAGCAGTTCAACGAACACCGGGGAGCTGTTTTTT
TRBJ2-5,TRBV11-1,.,TRBD2,CVSSRSGVGQETQYF,TGTGTCAGCAGCCGTAGCGGGGTCGGGCAAGAGACCCAGTACTTC
TRBJ2-2,TRBV30,many,TRBD2,CAWSSPSGYTGELFF,TGTGCCTGGAGTTCCCCTAGCGGATACACCGGGGAGCTGTTTTTT
TRBJ1-5,TRBV2,many,TRBD1,CASGTGGESGYGNQPQHF,TGTGCCAGTGGGACAGGGGGCGAAAGTGGTTACGGCAATCAGCCCCAGCATTTT
TRBJ2-3,TRBV12-3/TRBV12-4,many,.,CASSLWTVTDTQYF,TGTGCCAGCAGTTTGTGGACAGTCACAGATACGCAGTATTTT
TRBJ2-1,TRBV15,.,.,CATSRGVVTREQFF,TGTGCCACCAGCAGGGGGGTGGTGACACGTGAGCAGTTCTTC
TRBJ2-7,TRBV19,few,.,CASSIGAGSHEQYF,TGTGCCAGTAGTATCGGAGCAGGGAGCCACGAGCAGTACTTC
TRBJ2-3,TRBV27,once,TRBD2,CASSPSSGRAGGTDTQYF,TGTGCCAGCAGCCCTTCTAGCGGGAGGGCCGGTGGCACAGATACGCAGTATTTT
TRBJ1-6,TRBV6-2/TRBV6-3,many,.,CASSYLDNNSPLHF,TGTGCCAGCAGTTACCTGGATAATAATTCACCCCTCCACTTT
TRBJ1-4,TRBV7-9,many,.,CASSSNREGGEKLFF,TGTGCCAGCAGCTCCAACAGGGAGGGAGGAGAAAAACTGTTTTTT
TRBJ1-5,TRBV28,many,.,CASSTDYQPQHF,TGTGCCAGCAGCACAGACTATCAGCCCCAGCATTTT
TRBJ2-7,TRBV6-1,.,.,CASSTGSWVQYF,TGTGCCAGCAGTACGGGGTCATGGGTGCAGTACTTC
TRBJ1-5,TRBV12-3/TRBV12-4,many,.,CASTKQLGRGIPNQPQHF,TGTGCCAGCACCAAACAATTGGGCAGGGGTATTCCCAATCAGCCCCAGCATTTT
TRBJ1-2,TRBV4-1,.,TRBD1,CASSQLQGGGGYTF,TGCGCCAGCAGCCAACTACAGGGGGGTGGTGGCTACACCTTC
TRBJ1-5,TRBV20-1,.,.,CSARVGGEQPQHF,TGCAGTGCTAGGGTCGGAGGGGAGCAGCCCCAGCATTTT
TRBJ2-3,TRBV11-2,many,TRBD1,CASSLGRGPDTQYF,TGTGCCAGCAGCTTAGGCAGGGGGCCAGATACGCAGTATTTT
TRBJ2-2,TRBV11-3,many,.,CASSLQGGGELFF,TGTGCCAGCAGCTTACAGGGGGGCGGGGAGCTGTTTTTT
TRBJ2-1,TRBV20-1,once,TRBD2,CSARPTGGFGNEQFF,TGCAGTGCTAGACCCACCGGGGGGTTTGGTAATGAGCAGTTCTTC
TRBJ2-7,TRBV7-2,many,.,CASSLDRVGLPYEQYF,TGTGCCAGCAGCTTAGATCGGGTTGGTCTCCCCTACGAGCAGTACTTC
TRBJ2-4,TRBV4-3,many,TRBD2,CASSQDRLAVAKNIQYF,TGCGCCAGCAGCCAAGATAGACTAGCGGTAGCCAAAAACATTCAGTACTTC
TRBJ1-4,TRBV27,many,.,CASSLWPGNEKLFF,TGTGCCAGCAGTCTTTGGCCGGGTAATGAAAAACTGTTTTTT
TRBJ1-1,TRBV28,many,.,CASSFPQGKGTEAFF,TGTGCCAGCAGTTTCCCTCAGGGTAAGGGCACTGAAGCTTTCTTT
TRBJ2-3,TRBV7-3,many,TRBD2,CASSRTSIDTQYF,TGTGCCAGCAGCAGGACTAGTATCGATACGCAGTATTTT
TRBJ2-2,TRBV2,many,TRBD2,CASSGDYERGEFLGELFF,TGTGCCAGCAGCGGCGACTATGAGCGGGGGGAATTCCTCGGGGAGCTGTTTTTT
TRBJ1-1,TRBV6-5,many,.,CASSYGGGSTEAFF,TGTGCCAGCAGTTACGGGGGAGGAAGCACTGAAGCTTTCTTT
TRBJ2-6,TRBV28,.,TRBD1,CASSGDRGNVLTF,TGTGCCAGCAGTGGGGACAGGGGCAACGTCCTGACTTTC
TRBJ2-5,TRBV10-3,once,TRBD2,CAISKTSGGIQDTQYF,TGTGCCATCAGCAAGACTAGCGGGGGGATACAAGATACCCAGTACTTC
TRBJ1-1,TRBV28,many,.,CASSGGMNTEAFF,TGTGCCAGCAGTGGGGGGATGAACACTGAAGCTTTCTTT
TRBJ2-7,TRBV29-1,many,.,CSVAGGMHRETYEQYF,TGCAGCGTTGCCGGGGGCATGCACAGAGAAACCTACGAGCAGTACTTC
TRBJ2-7,TRBV6-1,many,TRBD2,CASRPTSANYEQYF,TGTGCCAGCAGGCCCACTAGCGCCAACTACGAGCAGTACTTC
TRBJ2-1,TRBV3-1,many,.,CASSQGPNEQFF,TGTGCCAGCAGCCAAGGCCCCAATGAGCAGTTCTTC
TRBJ2-6,TRBV14,.,TRBD1,CASSQDLKLLGTGRSGANVLTF,TGTGCCAGCAGCCAAGATCTAAAGCTTTTGGGGACAGGAAGATCTGGGGCCAACGTCCTGACTTTC
TRBJ1-5,TRBV6-1,.,TRBD1,CTSSQGQGPNQPQHF,TGTACCAGCAGCCAAGGACAGGGCCCCAATCAGCCCCAGCATTTT
TRBJ1-1,TRBV7-2,many,TRBD1,CASSLDRARNTEAFF,TGTGCCAGCAGCTTGGACAGGGCGCGGAACACTGAAGCTTTCTTT
TRBJ2-2,TRBV19,.,.,CASSEPPRLEPRSGELFF,TGTGCCAGTAGCGAGCCCCCAAGGTTGGAACCGAGGTCCGGGGAGCTGTTTTTT